This T cell receptor beta chain was captured by sequencing in a study of T cell responses to AZD1222 COVID-19 vaccine. Study-wide points: Clonal diversity was possibly underestimated; the donors were predominantly white British and more often female. Rises in breadth and depth of Spike-specific TCRs came after two AZD1222 doses. Of spike-specific TCRs, nearly half reportedly target regions left unmutated in variants.

The CDR3 runs 15 residues. The germline V gene has CDR1 SGHAT and CDR2 FQNNGV. V gave up 5 bases and J gave up 8 bases, with 21 bases separating them. For this clone: Its antigen is still unknown.

Assay used: immunoSEQ multiplex PCR; TCRdb lists only in-frame clones, some missing. Of roughly 190,000 clones listed, roughly 90% are singletons. This sequence joins TRBV11-2 and TRBJ1-1; the D gene is possibly TRBD1 (6 bases). This material consisted of peripheral blood, taken on day 0 of AZD1222 vaccination. The origin of this receptor is an adult in good health. The CDR3: CASSAADSYVWEAFF. CDR3 DNA: TGTGCCAGCAGCGCGGCGGACAGCTACGTCTGGGAAGCTTTCTTT.